This record concerns one T cell receptor beta chain sequence. Germline V gene sequence: CDR1 MGHRA, CDR2 YSYEKL. The CDR3 extends over 14 amino acids. V was cut by 1 base and J by 6 bases, with 12 bases left in between. This entry comes from a study of Ad26.COV2.S vaccination and SARS-CoV-2 variants. Sequencing used immunoSEQ multiplex PCR; TCRdb keeps in-frame clones, though not all of them. The data contain a few hundred thousand clones, more than 80% of them singletons. The sample's treatment: roughly 20 received Ad26.COV2.S at low or high dose, single or two shots; 5 received placebo; per-sample allocation not given. It was on day 63 after the first vaccine or placebo injection that samples were taken. An adult donor aged 18-55 years was enrolled in Boston. An Ad26 vector that expressed Wuhan-strain SARS-CoV-2 spike constituted the vaccine.

V gene TRBV4-1 combines with J gene TRBJ1-2; D gene uncertain. Sample: peripheral blood, taken in a trial of Ad26.COV2.S vaccine versus placebo. The receptor was derived from a person between 18 and 60 years old who received the Ad26.COV2.S COVID-19 vaccine or a placebo. The DNA of the CDR3 is TGCGCCAGCAGCCAAGTCGGTTCGGGCCATGGCTACACCTTC. Protein product: CASSQVGSGHGYTF.